A single sample gave rise to the 9 T cell receptor beta chains below, sequenced in a study of T cell repertoires in cytomegalovirus infection (dated by TCRdb to about 2019). Taken with the paper, the label for treatment or condition translates to: in vitro stimulation with specific CMV peptide epitopes to enrich CMV-specific T cells. The sequencing machine was an Illumina HiSeq 1500. TCRdb passed the public sequencing reads through fastp at Q25 and MiXCR, retaining productive beta sequences. Under each unique CDR3 protein, matching rows form one entry showing the most common genes and DNA. The table for this sample lists 550,000 to 700,000 distinct CDR3 sequences; under 45% of them were counted only once. Around 50% of the sample rests with the top ten. Which antigens these TCRs recognize remains unknown. Specimen: cultured PBMCs, collected from culture after CMV antigen stimulation. Every receptor here comes from a human donor in good health (CMV status not recorded). Some clones in this sample may be carry-over from other donors' samples.

Here the CDR3 DNA reads TGCGCCAGCAGCCACGGCGGGACAGCGGTAAAAAAAGCTTTCTTT. Translating gives CASSHGGTAVKKAFF. This chain links TRBV4-1 with TRBJ1-1, with TRBD1 matching over 7 bases. The ends lost 3 bases at V and 9 bases at J; junction bases unmatched: 13. The CDR3 covers 15 residues. Germline V gene data show CDR1 as MGHRA and CDR2 as YSYEKL.

Only one count was recorded for this clonotype. The chain has TRBV20-1 and TRBJ1-5; no clear D. Germline-derived CDR1 and CDR2 are DFQATT and SNEGSKA (reference sequence). V was clipped by 0 bases and J by 4 bases, with 10 bases between them. There are 14 residues in the CDR3. CDR3 sequence reads: CSAREGSTNQPQHF. CDR3 DNA sequence: TGCAGTGCTAGAGAAGGCAGCACGAATCAGCCCCAGCATTTT.

This clonotype was found a few times. The V and J genes are TRBV7-9 and TRBJ2-3; possible D gene TRBD2, 6 bases. CDR1 and CDR2 from the germline V gene are SEHNR and FQNEAQ (reference sequence). The CDR3 runs to 16 residues. Trimming removed 5 bases from V and 0 bases from J, with 15 bases in between. CDR3 bases: TGTGCCAGCAGCCATCCAGCGGGCCGTAGCACAGATACGCAGTATTTT. It encodes CASSHPAGRSTDTQYF.

This clonotype was picked up one time. The chain couples TRBV11-3 to TRBJ2-1, with TRBD2 matching over 9 bases. Germline V gives CDR1 SGHNT, CDR2 YENEEA. With V trimmed by 0 bases and J by 4 bases, 10 bases remained unmatched. CDR3 length: 18 residues. CDR3 protein: CASSLEEYRGGGYNEQFF. CDR3 coding DNA: TGTGCCAGCAGCTTAGAGGAGTATCGCGGGGGGGGGTACAATGAGCAGTTCTTC.

A few counts support this clonotype. The chain has TRBV7-2 and TRBJ1-1; tentatively, D is TRBD1 (6 bases). The CDR3 is 14 residues long. Trimming removed 3 bases from V and 3 bases from J, with 11 bases in between. CDR1 and CDR2 from the germline V gene are SGHTA and FQGNSA. CDR3 in amino acids: CASSFNRVYTEAFF. CDR3 nucleotide sequence: TGTGCCAGCAGCTTTAACAGGGTGTACACTGAAGCTTTCTTT.

The sample holds a few counts of this clonotype. V is TRBV11-2 and J is TRBJ2-2; D uncertain. Trimming removed 1 base at V and 2 bases at J, with 8 bases between. The CDR3 has 15 amino acids. Germline V CDR1 and CDR2: SGHAT, FQNNGV. CDR3 bases: TGTGCCAGCAGCTTAGTCAGGTTCAACACCGGGGAGCTGTTTTTT. Residues: CASSLVRFNTGELFF.

The chain employs TRBV5-1 and TRBJ2-1; 12 bases are shared with TRBD2. Losses at the gene ends were 0 bases for V and 8 bases for J; bases not matched to a gene: 3. The germline V gene encodes CDR1 SGHRS and CDR2 YFSETQ. This CDR3 is 15 amino acids long. The CDR3 DNA reads TGCGCCAGCAGCTTGGTGTGGACTAGCGGGGATGAGCAGTTCTTC. This sequence encodes CASSLVWTSGDEQFF.

Ten or more counts support this clonotype. V is TRBV2 and J is TRBJ2-1; 8 nucleotides line up with TRBD2. The CDR3 has 15 residues. Losses at the gene ends were 5 bases for V and 7 bases for J; bases not matched to a gene: 10. Germline loops: CDR1 SNHLY, CDR2 FYNNEI. The chain's CDR3 is CASSTPGLEVNEQFF. The CDR3 nucleotides read TGTGCCAGCAGTACCCCGGGACTAGAGGTAAATGAGCAGTTCTTC.

V usage is TRBV11-2 and J usage is TRBJ2-1; 7 nucleotides match TRBD2. After removal of 5 bases from V and 5 bases from J, the junction contained 12 bases not matched to a gene. CDR1 SGHAT and CDR2 FQNNGV come from the germline V gene. The CDR3 contains 16 residues. CDR3 nucleotide sequence: TGTGCCAGCAGCCCCTTGCGGGAGCGGGCGGACAATGAGCAGTTCTTC. Translation gives CASSPLRERADNEQFF. The complete variable domain, with remaining parts taken from reference TRBV11-2 and TRBJ2-1, reads EAGVAQSPRYKIIEKRQSVAFWCNPISGHATLYWYQQILGQGPKLLIQFQNNGVVDDSQLPKDRFSAERLKGVDSTLKIQPAKLEDSAVYLCASSPLRERADNEQFFGPGTRLTVL.